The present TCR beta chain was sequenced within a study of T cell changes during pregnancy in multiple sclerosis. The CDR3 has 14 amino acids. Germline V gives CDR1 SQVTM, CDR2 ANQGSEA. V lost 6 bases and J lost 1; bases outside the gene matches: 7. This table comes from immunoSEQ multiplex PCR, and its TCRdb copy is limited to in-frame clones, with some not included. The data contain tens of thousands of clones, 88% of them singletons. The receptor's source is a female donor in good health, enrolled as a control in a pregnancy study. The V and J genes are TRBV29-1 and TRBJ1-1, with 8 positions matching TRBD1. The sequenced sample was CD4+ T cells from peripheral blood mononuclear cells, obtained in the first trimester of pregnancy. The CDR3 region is CSVKKQGGNTEAFF. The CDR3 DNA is TGCAGCGTAAAGAAACAGGGGGGGAACACTGAAGCTTTCTTT.